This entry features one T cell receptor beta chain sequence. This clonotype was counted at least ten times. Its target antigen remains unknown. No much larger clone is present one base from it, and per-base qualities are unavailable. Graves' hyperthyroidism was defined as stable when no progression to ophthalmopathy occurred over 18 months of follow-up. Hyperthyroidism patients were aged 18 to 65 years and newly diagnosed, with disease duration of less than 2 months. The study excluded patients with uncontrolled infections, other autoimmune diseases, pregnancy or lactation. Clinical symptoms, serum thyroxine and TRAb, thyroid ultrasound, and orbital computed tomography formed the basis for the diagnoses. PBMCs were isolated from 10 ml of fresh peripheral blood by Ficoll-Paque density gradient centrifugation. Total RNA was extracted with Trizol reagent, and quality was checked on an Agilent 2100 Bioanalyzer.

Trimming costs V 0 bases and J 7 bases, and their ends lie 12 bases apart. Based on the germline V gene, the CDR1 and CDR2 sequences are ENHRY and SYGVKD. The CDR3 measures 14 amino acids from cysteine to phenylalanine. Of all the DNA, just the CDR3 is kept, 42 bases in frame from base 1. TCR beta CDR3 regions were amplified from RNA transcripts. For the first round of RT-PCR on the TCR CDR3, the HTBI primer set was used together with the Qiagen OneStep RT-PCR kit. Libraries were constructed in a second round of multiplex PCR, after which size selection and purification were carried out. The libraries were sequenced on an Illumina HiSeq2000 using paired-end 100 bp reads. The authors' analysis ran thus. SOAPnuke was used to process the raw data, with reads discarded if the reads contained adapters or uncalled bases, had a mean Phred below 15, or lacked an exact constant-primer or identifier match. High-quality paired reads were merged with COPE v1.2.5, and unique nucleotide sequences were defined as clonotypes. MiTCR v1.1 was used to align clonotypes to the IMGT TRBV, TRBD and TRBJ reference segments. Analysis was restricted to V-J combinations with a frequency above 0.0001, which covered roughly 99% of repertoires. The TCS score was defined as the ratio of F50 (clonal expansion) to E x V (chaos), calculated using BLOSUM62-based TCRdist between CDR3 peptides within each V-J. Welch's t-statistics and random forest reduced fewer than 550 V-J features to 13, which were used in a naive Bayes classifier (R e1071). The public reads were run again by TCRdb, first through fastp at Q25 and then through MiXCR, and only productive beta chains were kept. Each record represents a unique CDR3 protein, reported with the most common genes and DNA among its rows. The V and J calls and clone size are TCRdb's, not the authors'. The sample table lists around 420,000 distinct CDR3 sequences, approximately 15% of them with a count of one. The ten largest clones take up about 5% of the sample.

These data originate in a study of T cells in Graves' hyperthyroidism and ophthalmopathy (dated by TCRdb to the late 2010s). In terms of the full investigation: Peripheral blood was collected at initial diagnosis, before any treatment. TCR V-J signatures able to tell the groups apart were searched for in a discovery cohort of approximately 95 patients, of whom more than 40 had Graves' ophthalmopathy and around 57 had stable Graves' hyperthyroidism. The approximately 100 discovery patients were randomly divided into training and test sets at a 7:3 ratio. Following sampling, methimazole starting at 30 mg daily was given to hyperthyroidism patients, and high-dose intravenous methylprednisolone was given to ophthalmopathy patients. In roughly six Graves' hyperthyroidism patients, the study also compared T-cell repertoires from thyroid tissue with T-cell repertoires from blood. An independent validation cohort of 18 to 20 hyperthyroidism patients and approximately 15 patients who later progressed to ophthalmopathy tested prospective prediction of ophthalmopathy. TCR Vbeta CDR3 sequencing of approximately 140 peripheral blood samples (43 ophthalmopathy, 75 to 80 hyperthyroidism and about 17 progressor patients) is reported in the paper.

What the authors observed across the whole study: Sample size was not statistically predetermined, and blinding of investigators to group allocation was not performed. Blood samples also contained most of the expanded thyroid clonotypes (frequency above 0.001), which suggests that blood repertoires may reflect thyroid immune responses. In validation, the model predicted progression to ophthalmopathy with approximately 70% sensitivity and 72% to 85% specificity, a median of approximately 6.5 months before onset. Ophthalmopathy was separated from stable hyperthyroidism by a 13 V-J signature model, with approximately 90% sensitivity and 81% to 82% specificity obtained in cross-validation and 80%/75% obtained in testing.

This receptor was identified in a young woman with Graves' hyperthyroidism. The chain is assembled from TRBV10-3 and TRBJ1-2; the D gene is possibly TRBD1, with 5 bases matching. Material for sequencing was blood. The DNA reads TGTGCCATCAGTGAGTCGAGCAGGGAAGGTGGCTACACCTTC. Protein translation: CAISESSREGGYTF.